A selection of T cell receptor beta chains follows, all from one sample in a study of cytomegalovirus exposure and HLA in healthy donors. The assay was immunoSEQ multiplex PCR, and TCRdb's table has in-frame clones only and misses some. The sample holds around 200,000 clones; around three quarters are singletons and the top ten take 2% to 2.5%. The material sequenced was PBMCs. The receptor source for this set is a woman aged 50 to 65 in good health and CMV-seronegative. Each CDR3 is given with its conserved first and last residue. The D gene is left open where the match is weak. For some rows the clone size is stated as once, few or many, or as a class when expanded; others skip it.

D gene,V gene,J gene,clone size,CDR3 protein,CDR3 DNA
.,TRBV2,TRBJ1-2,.,CASSEASGDQYGYTF,TGTGCCAGCAGTGAAGCTTCGGGGGACCAGTATGGCTACACCTTC
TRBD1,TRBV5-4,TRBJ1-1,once,CASSSGGQGLMNTEAFF,TGTGCCAGCAGCTCCGGTGGACAGGGGCTTATGAACACTGAAGCTTTCTTT
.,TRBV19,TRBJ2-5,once,CASSMVGRIQETQYF,TGTGCCAGTAGTATGGTGGGCAGGATCCAAGAGACCCAGTACTTC
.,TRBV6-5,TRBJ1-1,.,CASRSRGGTEAFF,TGTGCCAGCAGAAGCAGGGGCGGCACTGAAGCTTTCTTT
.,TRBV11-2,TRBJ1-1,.,CASSLGVVMNTEAFF,TGTGCCAGCAGCTTAGGTGTTGTAATGAACACTGAAGCTTTCTTT
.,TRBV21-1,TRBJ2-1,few,CASSNRLAGGLGEQFF,TGTGCCAGCAGCAACCGACTAGCGGGAGGTCTGGGGGAGCAGTTCTTC
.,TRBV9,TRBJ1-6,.,CASSVGDSGSPLHF,TGTGCCAGCAGCGTAGGGGACTCGGGATCCCCCCTCCACTTT
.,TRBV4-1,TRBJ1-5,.,CASSQVQIGNQPQHF,TGCGCCAGCAGCCAGGTACAGATAGGAAATCAGCCCCAGCATTTT
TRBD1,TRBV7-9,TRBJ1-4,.,CASSPGTVNEKLFF,TGTGCCAGCAGCCCCGGGACAGTTAATGAAAAACTGTTTTTT
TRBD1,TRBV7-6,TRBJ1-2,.,CASSPGQGNYGYTF,TGTGCCAGCAGCCCAGGACAGGGGAACTATGGCTACACCTTC
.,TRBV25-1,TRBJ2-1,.,CASSESWGVYNEQFF,TGTGCCAGCAGTGAATCGTGGGGGGTTTACAATGAGCAGTTCTTC
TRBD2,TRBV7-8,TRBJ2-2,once,CASSLGLAGGVSTGELFF,TGTGCCAGCAGCCTGGGACTAGCGGGAGGAGTGAGCACCGGGGAGCTGTTTTTT
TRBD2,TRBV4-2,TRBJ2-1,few,CASSQGSGTSSNEQFF,TGTGCCAGCAGCCAAGGGTCGGGGACTAGCAGCAATGAGCAGTTCTTC
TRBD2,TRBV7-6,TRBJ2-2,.,CASTAGTSGRIWDTGELFF,TGTGCCAGCACTGCGGGGACTAGCGGGAGGATATGGGACACCGGGGAGCTGTTTTTT
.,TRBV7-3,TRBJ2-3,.,CASSLSSGDTQYF,TGTGCCAGCAGCTTATCCAGCGGAGATACGCAGTATTTT
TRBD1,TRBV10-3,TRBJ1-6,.,CAISGQGVSPLHF,TGTGCCATCAGTGGACAGGGGGTTTCACCCCTCCACTTT
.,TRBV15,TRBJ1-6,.,CATSSRGNSPLHF,TGTGCCACCAGCAGCAGGGGAAATTCACCCCTCCACTTT
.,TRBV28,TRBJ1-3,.,CASSFGGAGTGNTIYF,TGTGCCAGCAGTTTCGGGGGGGCAGGGACTGGAAACACCATATATTTT
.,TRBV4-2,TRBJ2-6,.,CASSQAEGGSGGANVLTF,TGTGCCAGCAGCCAAGCTGAAGGGGGAAGCGGAGGGGCCAACGTCCTGACTTTC
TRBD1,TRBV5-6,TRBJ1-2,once,CASSFGTDGYTF,TGTGCCAGCAGTTTCGGGACAGATGGCTACACCTTC
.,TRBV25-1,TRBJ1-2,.,CASSLGQSYGYTF,TGTGCCAGCAGCCTAGGACAGTCTTATGGCTACACCTTC
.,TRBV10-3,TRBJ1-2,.,CAISEPGLYGYTF,TGTGCCATCAGTGAGCCGGGACTCTATGGCTACACCTTC
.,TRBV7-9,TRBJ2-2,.,CASSLVRGTSKNFGELFF,TGTGCCAGCAGCTTAGTTCGCGGGACTTCCAAAAACTTTGGGGAGCTGTTTTTT
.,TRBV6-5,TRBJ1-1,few,CASRHQGGGTEAFF,TGTGCCAGCAGACACCAGGGAGGGGGGACTGAAGCTTTCTTT
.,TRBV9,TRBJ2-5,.,CASSVSISTSEETQYF,TGTGCCAGCAGCGTTTCAATATCGACTAGTGAGGAGACCCAGTACTTC
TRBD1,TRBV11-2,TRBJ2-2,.,CASSPLGGQGLNTGELFF,TGTGCCAGCAGCCCCCTGGGGGGACAGGGTCTGAACACCGGGGAGCTGTTTTTT
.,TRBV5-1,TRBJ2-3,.,CASRVDSDTQYF,TGCGCCAGCAGAGTAGATTCAGATACGCAGTATTTT
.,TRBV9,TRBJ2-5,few,CASSGVTGLQETQYF,TGTGCCAGCAGCGGGGTGACAGGCTTGCAAGAGACCCAGTACTTC
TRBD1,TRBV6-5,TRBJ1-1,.,CASSYPGTGFAFF,TGTGCCAGCAGTTACCCCGGGACAGGGTTTGCTTTCTTT
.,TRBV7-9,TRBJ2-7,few,CASSHGGTAIYEQYF,TGTGCCAGCAGCCACGGGGGTACCGCTATCTACGAGCAGTACTTC
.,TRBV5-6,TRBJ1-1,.,CASSLAGKVEAFF,TGTGCCAGCAGCTTGGCAGGTAAAGTCGAAGCTTTCTTT
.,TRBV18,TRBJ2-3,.,CASSPRWESTDTQYF,TGTGCCAGCTCACCACGGTGGGAGAGCACAGATACGCAGTATTTT
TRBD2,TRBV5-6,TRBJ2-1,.,CASMGLSGGYNEQFF,TGTGCCAGCATGGGCCTAAGCGGGGGATACAATGAGCAGTTCTTC
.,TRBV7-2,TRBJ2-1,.,CASRPGGPGSNEQFF,TGTGCCAGCAGACCCGGGGGGCCGGGGTCGAATGAGCAGTTCTTC
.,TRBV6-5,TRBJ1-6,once,CASSGLGGTPSPLHF,TGTGCCAGCTCGGGTCTCGGGGGGACTCCTTCACCCCTCCACTTT
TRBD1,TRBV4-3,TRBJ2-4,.,CASSQASTGLAKNIQYF,TGCGCCAGCAGCCAAGCCTCGACAGGGCTCGCCAAAAACATTCAGTACTTC
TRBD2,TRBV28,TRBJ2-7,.,CASSLGGTSVYEQYF,TGTGCCAGCAGTTTAGGAGGGACTAGCGTCTACGAGCAGTACTTC
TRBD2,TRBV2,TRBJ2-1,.,CASNDGGLAGVYNEQFF,TGTGCCAGCAACGATGGGGGACTAGCGGGAGTCTACAATGAGCAGTTCTTC
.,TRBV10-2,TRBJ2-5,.,CASSGLSGETQYF,TGCGCCAGCAGCGGACTATCGGGGGAGACCCAGTACTTC
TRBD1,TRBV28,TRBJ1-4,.,CASYRGANEKLFF,TGTGCCTCTTACAGGGGCGCTAATGAAAAACTGTTTTTT
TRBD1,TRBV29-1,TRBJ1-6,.,CSARQGLSSPLHF,TGCAGCGCAAGACAGGGGTTGTCTTCACCCCTCCACTTT
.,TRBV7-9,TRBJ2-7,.,CASSLASSAAGYEQYF,TGTGCCAGCAGCTTAGCGTCGAGCGCGGCGGGCTACGAGCAGTACTTC
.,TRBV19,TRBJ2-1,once,CASSIGQAYNEQFF,TGTGCCAGTAGTATAGGGCAGGCCTACAATGAGCAGTTCTTC
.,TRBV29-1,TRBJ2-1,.,CSVELTSRFYNEQFF,TGCAGCGTTGAACTCACATCTCGATTCTACAATGAGCAGTTCTTC
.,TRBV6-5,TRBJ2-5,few,CASSYHQGLETQYF,TGTGCCAGCAGTTATCATCAGGGTCTGGAGACCCAGTACTTC
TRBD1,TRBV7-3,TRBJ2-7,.,CASSLITGGEQYF,TGTGCCAGCAGCTTAATAACAGGGGGCGAGCAGTACTTC
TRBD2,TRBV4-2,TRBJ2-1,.,CASSQDGTSGYNEQFF,TGTGCCAGCAGCCAAGATGGGACTAGCGGCTACAATGAGCAGTTCTTC